Shown below are 24 T cell receptor beta chains from a single sample sequenced in a study of T cell responses to AZD1222 COVID-19 vaccine. Using immunoSEQ multiplex PCR, the repertoire was profiled, and TCRdb retains in-frame clones only, with some absent. The sample shows approximately 67,000 clones, roughly nine tenths of them seen only once. Source: peripheral blood, taken 28 days after the second AZD1222 dose. These receptors all come from an adult who received the AZD1222 COVID-19 vaccine.

The chain has TRBV6-1 and TRBJ1-4; 8 nucleotides line up with TRBD1. This CDR3 comprises 21 residues. Germline CDR1 and CDR2: MNHNS and SASEGT. V was pared by 2 bases and J by 3 bases, with 20 bases of the junction left unmatched. The CDR3 here is CASSEQAWTGNIGAANEKLFF. CDR3 DNA sequence: TGTGCCAGCAGTGAACAAGCTTGGACAGGGAATATAGGAGCTGCTAATGAAAAACTGTTTTTT.

The CDR3 region is CSVELNTEAFF. DNA for the CDR3: TGCAGCGTAGAGCTGAACACTGAAGCTTTCTTT. V and J are TRBV29-1 and TRBJ1-1; D not resolved. The CDR3 covers 11 residues. Trimming left V 6 bases short and J 0 bases short, with 5 bases between. Germline assignment: CDR1 SQVTM and CDR2 ANQGSEA.

The J gene is TRBJ1-6, the V gene TRBV5-1; a possible D gene is TRBD1 (5 bases). Deletions cut 7 bases from V and 5 bases from J, with 10 bases between. CDR1 and CDR2 (germline): SGHRS, YFSETQ. This CDR3 is built from 13 residues. The CDR3 here is CASRDLDNSPLHF. For the CDR3, the DNA is TGCGCCAGCCGGGACCTCGATAATTCACCCCTCCACTTT.

The chain recombines TRBV4-1 with TRBJ1-5, with 8 bases matching TRBD1. J was trimmed by 3 bases and V by 4 bases; bases with no gene match: 5. Germline CDR1 is MGHRA and CDR2 is YSYEKL. The CDR3 has 15 residues. CDR3 region: CASSRATGVNQPQHF. The CDR3 DNA reads as TGCGCCAGCAGCCGAGCGACAGGGGTCAATCAGCCCCAGCATTTT.

The V call is TRBV5-1, the J call TRBJ2-1; 8 bases agree with TRBD2. Germline V CDR1 and CDR2: SGHRS, YFSETQ. This CDR3 is 15 amino acids long. Unmatched junction bases numbered 10, after V lost 2 bases and J lost 9 bases. The CDR3 DNA sequence: TGCGCCAGCAGCTTCGTGCGGGAGGCCTGGGGTGAGCAGTTCTTC. Translated: CASSFVREAWGEQFF.

The chain recombines TRBV19 with TRBJ1-5, with D unresolved. This CDR3 region has 16 residues. Trimming pared 6 bases from V and 9 bases from J, leaving 24 bases between. Germline values: CDR1 LNHDA, CDR2 SQIVND (reference sequence). The CDR3 region has the DNA TGTGCCAGTAGCCTGTCCGTAGGACTCGACGAGAGGCCCCAGCATTTT. Residues: CASSLSVGLDERPQHF.

The genes are TRBV5-1 and TRBJ2-7; 8 bases agree with TRBD1. The CDR3 consists of 15 residues. The junction had 6 bases not matched to a gene; V was cut back by 4 bases and J by 0 bases. Germline loops: CDR1 SGHRS, CDR2 YFSETQ. The CDR3 region has the DNA TGCGCCAGCAGCCCAGGGACAGGAAGCTCCTACGAGCAGTACTTC. Its translation: CASSPGTGSSYEQYF.

The V and J genes are TRBV7-3 and TRBJ2-5, with unresolved D. The V end lost 2 bases, the J end lost 5 bases, and 15 bases lay between the germline ends. The germline V gene has CDR1 SGHTA and CDR2 FQGTGA. CDR3 length: 15 residues. The CDR3 is CASSLGGSPGETQYF. The CDR3 DNA reads TGTGCCAGCAGCTTAGGTGGTTCCCCCGGGGAGACCCAGTACTTC.

The gene calls are TRBV5-8 and TRBJ1-4; D gene uncertain. Trimming removed 0 bases at V and 4 bases at J, with 7 bases between. This CDR3 is 14 amino acids long. The germline CDR1 and CDR2 sequences are SGHTS and YDEGEE. The CDR3 bases are TGTGCCAGCAGCTTGGTTACGGATAATGAAAAACTGTTTTTT. Residues: CASSLVTDNEKLFF. Full variable domain (outside the CDR3, taken from reference TRBV5-8 and TRBJ1-4): EAGVTQSPTHLIKTRGQQATLRCSPISGHTSVYWYQQALGLGLQFLLWYDEGEERNRGNFPPRFSGRQFPNYSSELNVNALELEDSALYLCASSLVTDNEKLFFGSGTQLSVL.

The rearrangement links TRBV11-2 to TRBJ2-1, with TRBD2 identical over 11 bases. CDR3 length: 17 residues. The junction had 6 bases not matched to a gene; V was cut back by 5 bases and J by 0 bases. CDR1 and CDR2 from the germline V gene are SGHAT and FQNNGV. The CDR3 nucleotides read TGTGCCAGCAGCACGCCGACTAGCGGGATCTCCTACAATGAGCAGTTCTTC. Amino acids: CASSTPTSGISYNEQFF.

The genes are TRBV4-3 and TRBJ1-3, with D tentatively TRBD1 (5 bases). CDR1 and CDR2 (germline): LGHNA, YSLEER. This CDR3 is built from 14 residues. Trimming took 4 bases from V and 0 from J, leaving 7 bases between them. CDR3 coding DNA: TGCGCCAGCAGCCCAGGGCGCTCTGGAAACACCATATATTTT. It codes for CASSPGRSGNTIYF.

The CDR3 sequence is CASSSSSGNEQFF. The CDR3 DNA is TGTGCCAGCAGCTCCTCTAGCGGCAATGAGCAGTTCTTC. The chain links TRBV7-9 to TRBJ2-1; 7 bases match TRBD2. The CDR3 is made up of 13 amino acids. Germline V gives CDR1 SEHNR, CDR2 FQNEAQ (reference sequence). V trimming: 4 bases; J trimming: 6 bases; junction bases outside the gene matches: 3.

The CDR3 is CATSEGTGAWFEQFF. As DNA, the CDR3 is TGTGCCACCAGTGAAGGGACAGGCGCTTGGTTTGAGCAGTTCTTC. V usage is TRBV24-1 and J usage is TRBJ2-1, with 8 bases aligning to TRBD1. There are 15 residues in the CDR3. V lost 4 bases and J lost 9; bases outside the gene matches: 10. Germline CDR1 is KGHDR and CDR2 is SFDVKD.

The chain carries TRBV9 and TRBJ1-1, with D unclear. The CDR3 loop spans 13 amino acids. Looked up from germline, CDR1 is SGDLS and CDR2 is YYNGEE. V was cut by 6 bases and J by 0 bases, with 9 bases left in between. CDR3 in amino acids: CASTTDLNTEAFF. The CDR3 region has the DNA TGTGCCAGCACCACGGACCTGAACACTGAAGCTTTCTTT.

The V and J genes are TRBV19 and TRBJ1-5, with D hard to call. The CDR3 extends over 13 amino acids. Germline V gives CDR1 LNHDA, CDR2 SQIVND (reference sequence). V was pared by 4 bases and J by 5 bases, with 9 bases between. The CDR3 nucleotides are TGTGCCAGTAGTAGGACGGACGATCAGCCCCAGCATTTT. Translating gives CASSRTDDQPQHF. The full variable domain, completed using reference TRBV19 and TRBJ1-5, is DGGITQSPKYLFRKEGQNVTLSCEQNLNHDAMYWYRQDPGQGLRLIYYSQIVNDFQKGDIAEGYSVSREKKESFPLTVTSAQKNPTAFYLCASSRTDDQPQHFGDGTRLSIL.

V usage is TRBV4-3 and J usage is TRBJ2-1; no firm D call. Trimming took off 4 bases at V and 7 bases at J, with 5 bases between the two ends. The CDR3 is 11 residues long. CDR1 is LGHNA and CDR2 is YSLEER in the germline V gene. As DNA, the CDR3 is TGCGCCAGCAGCCTTAGTAATGAGCAGTTCTTC. This encodes CASSLSNEQFF.

The J gene is TRBJ2-1, the V gene TRBV6-1, with 7 bases matching TRBD1. CDR1 is MNHNS, CDR2 SASEGT, per germline. With 2 bases clipped from V and 7 bases from J, the junction kept 23 bases outside the gene matches. This CDR3 spans 20 amino acids. This chain's CDR3 is CASSEFVSGITGASRNEQFF. CDR3 nucleotides: TGTGCCAGCAGTGAATTTGTTTCGGGGATAACAGGGGCCTCAAGGAATGAGCAGTTCTTC.

This clone was seen only once. The chain is built from TRBV25-1 and TRBJ1-2, with D possibly TRBD1 on 6 matching bases. The germline V and J ends were trimmed by 1 base and 1 base, with 10 bases remaining between them. The CDR3 extends over 15 amino acids. CDR1 and CDR2 (germline): MGHDK, SYGVNS. The CDR3 DNA is TGTGCCAGCAGTGAATGGGCAGGGGTTAACTATGGCTACACCTTC. Protein sequence: CASSEWAGVNYGYTF.

V is TRBV29-1 and J is TRBJ2-2; D may be TRBD2 (6 bases). The V end was cut by 5 bases, the J end by 5 bases, with 18 bases between. The germline CDR1 and CDR2 sequences are SQVTM and ANQGSEA. The CDR3 extends over 15 amino acids. This CDR3 is CSVLNRGTGTGELFF. The CDR3 DNA reads as TGCAGCGTTCTAAACCGGGGGACCGGTACCGGGGAGCTGTTTTTT.

This rearrangement joins TRBV3-1 (or the pseudogene TRBV3-2) to TRBJ1-4; tentatively, D is TRBD1 (6 bases). The CDR3 runs to 14 residues. Germline CDR1 and CDR2: LGHDT and YNNKEL (reference sequence). V gave up 3 bases and J gave up 5 bases, with 10 bases separating them. For the CDR3, the DNA is TGTGCCAGCAGCCAGCAGGGGAGGAATGAAAAACTGTTTTTT. Its translation is CASSQQGRNEKLFF.

The rearrangement links TRBV15 to TRBJ2-3; 9 bases align to TRBD2. The CDR3 has 16 residues. From germline, CDR1 is LNHNV and CDR2 YYDKDF (reference sequence). J gave up 2 bases and V 3 bases, and 6 bases lay outside the gene matches. DNA of the CDR3: TGTGCCACCAGCAGGCCTAGCGGGAAAGCCACAGATACGCAGTATTTT. As protein: CATSRPSGKATDTQYF.

The chain has TRBV6-5 and TRBJ2-7, with D tentatively TRBD1 (6 bases). In germline, CDR1 is MNHEY, CDR2 SVGAGI. Deletions cut 0 bases from V and 9 bases from J, with 12 bases between. The CDR3 sequence is 13 residues long. CDR3 protein: CASSYSRGTGQYF. DNA for the CDR3: TGTGCCAGCAGTTACTCCAGGGGCACGGGGCAGTACTTC.

The chain couples TRBV11-3 to TRBJ1-1; unclear D gene. V lost 0 bases, J lost 0 bases, and 8 bases lay in between. Germline values: CDR1 SGHNT, CDR2 YENEEA. The CDR3 has 15 residues. CDR3 bases: TGTGCCAGCAGCTTAGAAGGCCGGATGAACACTGAAGCTTTCTTT. Its protein product is CASSLEGRMNTEAFF.

The chain employs TRBV5-1 and TRBJ2-5; no definite D call. Germline CDR1 is SGHRS and CDR2 is YFSETQ. V was shortened by 1 base and J by 2 bases, with 9 bases between the two germline ends. The CDR3 spans 14 residues. The CDR3 protein is CASSLNRRQETQYF. The DNA of the CDR3 is TGCGCCAGCAGCTTGAACAGAAGACAAGAGACCCAGTACTTC.